This entry features one T cell receptor (beta chain) sequence. As originally analysed: From reference gene primer amplification, estimates of nucleated cell counts were derived. The data were produced by immunoSEQ multiplex PCR, yet TCRdb's version contains in-frame clones alone and is incomplete. The D gene and trimming were derived from the DNA, and the V and J assignments and clone size from that table. Among under 70,000 clones, roughly 80% were seen once, and the ten largest hold 10% to 15%. This specimen comes from a study of blood T cell repertoires in COVID-19. At the level of the study: Donors in the United States, Italy and Spain gave samples during acute or convalescent COVID-19.

The receptor was derived from a woman older than 75 with acute or convalescent COVID-19. Sequences were obtained from peripheral blood.

DNA for the CDR3: TGTGCCAGTAGTATTTCCTTGGTCGGCAGGGTTTATGGCTACACCTTC. Translation gives CASSISLVGRVYGYTF. The chain recombines TRBV19 with TRBJ1-2; D may be TRBD1 (5 bases). Trimming took off 3 bases at V and 5 bases at J, with 19 bases between the two ends. Germline CDR1 and CDR2: LNHDA and SQIVND (reference sequence). The CDR3 length is 16 residues.